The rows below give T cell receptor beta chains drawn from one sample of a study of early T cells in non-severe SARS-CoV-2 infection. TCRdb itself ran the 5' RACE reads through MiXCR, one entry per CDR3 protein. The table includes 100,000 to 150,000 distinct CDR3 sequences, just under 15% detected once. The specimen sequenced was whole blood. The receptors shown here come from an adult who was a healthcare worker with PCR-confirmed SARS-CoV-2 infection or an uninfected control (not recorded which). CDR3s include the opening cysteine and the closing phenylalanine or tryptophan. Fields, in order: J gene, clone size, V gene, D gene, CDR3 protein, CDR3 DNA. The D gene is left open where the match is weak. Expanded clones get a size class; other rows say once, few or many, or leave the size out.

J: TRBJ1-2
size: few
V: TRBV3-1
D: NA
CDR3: CASSPGGFYGYTF
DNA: TGTGCCAGCAGCCCCGGGGGGTTCTATGGCTACACCTTC

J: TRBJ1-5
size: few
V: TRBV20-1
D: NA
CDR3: CSARAGVNQPQHF
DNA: TGCAGTGCTAGAGCCGGGGTTAACCAGCCCCAGCATTTT

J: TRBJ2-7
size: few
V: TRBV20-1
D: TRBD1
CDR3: CSARGQGGYEQYF
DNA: TGCAGTGCTAGGGGACAGGGGGGGTACGAGCAGTACTTC

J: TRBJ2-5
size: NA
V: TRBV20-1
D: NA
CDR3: CSASGGAGTQYF
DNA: TGCAGTGCTAGTGGGGGGGCAGGGACCCAGTACTTC

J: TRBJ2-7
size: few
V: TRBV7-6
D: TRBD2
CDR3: CASSLTTSGGSYEQYF
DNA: TGTGCCAGCAGCTTGACCACTAGCGGGGGATCCTACGAGCAGTACTTC

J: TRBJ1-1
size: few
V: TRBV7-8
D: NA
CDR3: CASSDSGKAFF
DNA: TGTGCCAGCAGCGATTCAGGAAAAGCTTTCTTT

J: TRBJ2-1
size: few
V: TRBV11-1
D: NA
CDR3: CASSPPDTRQFF
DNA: TGTGCCAGCAGCCCCCCGGACACCCGGCAGTTCTTC

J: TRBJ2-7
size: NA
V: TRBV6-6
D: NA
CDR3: CASSYSGGPNYEQYF
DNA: TGTGCCAGCAGTTACTCAGGGGGTCCTAACTACGAGCAGTACTTC

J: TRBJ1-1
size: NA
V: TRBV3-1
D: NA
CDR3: CASSPEAVTEAFF
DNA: TGTGCCAGCAGCCCAGAGGCAGTCACTGAAGCTTTCTTT

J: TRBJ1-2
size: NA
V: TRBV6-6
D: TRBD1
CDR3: CASRGTGGAYVYTF
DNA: TGTGCCAGCCGGGGGACAGGGGGCGCCTATGTCTACACCTTC

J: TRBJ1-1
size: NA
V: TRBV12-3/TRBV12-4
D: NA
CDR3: CASSLSGISNTEAFF
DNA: TGTGCCAGCAGTTTATCTGGAATATCGAACACTGAAGCTTTCTTT

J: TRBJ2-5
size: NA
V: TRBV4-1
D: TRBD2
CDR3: CASTQRGLAGETQYF
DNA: TGCGCCAGCACCCAAAGGGGGCTAGCGGGGGAGACCCAGTACTTC

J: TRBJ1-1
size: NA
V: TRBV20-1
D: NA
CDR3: CSASPGNSDTEAFF
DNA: TGCAGTGCTAGCCCAGGGAATTCGGACACTGAAGCTTTCTTT

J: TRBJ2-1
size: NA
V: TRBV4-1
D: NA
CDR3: CASSQRVRLGYEQFF
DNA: TGCGCCAGCAGCCAGAGGGTTAGACTTGGGTATGAGCAGTTCTTC

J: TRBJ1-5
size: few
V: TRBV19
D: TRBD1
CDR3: CASKGQGTYSNQPQHF
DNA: TGTGCCAGTAAGGGACAGGGGACTTATAGCAATCAGCCCCAGCATTTT

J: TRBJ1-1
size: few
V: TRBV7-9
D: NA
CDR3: CASSRSLEAFF
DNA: TGTGCCAGCAGCCGAAGCCTTGAAGCTTTCTTT

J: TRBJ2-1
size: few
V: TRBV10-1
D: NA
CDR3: CASGDRGDEQFF
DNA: TGCGCCAGCGGGGACCGAGGCGATGAGCAGTTCTTC

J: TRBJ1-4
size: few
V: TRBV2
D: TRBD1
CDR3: CASCFTGTVNEKLFF
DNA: TGTGCCAGCTGTTTTACCGGGACAGTTAATGAAAAACTGTTTTTT

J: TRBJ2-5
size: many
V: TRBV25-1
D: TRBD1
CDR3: CASSRRTGETQYF
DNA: TGTGCCAGCAGTCGTCGGACAGGGGAGACCCAGTACTTC

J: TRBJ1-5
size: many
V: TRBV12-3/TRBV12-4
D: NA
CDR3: CASSETNFNQPQHF
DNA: TGTGCCAGCAGTGAGACTAACTTCAATCAGCCCCAGCATTTT

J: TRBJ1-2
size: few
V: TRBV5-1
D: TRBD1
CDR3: CASSIGTGGPYGYTF
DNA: TGCGCCAGCAGCATTGGGACAGGGGGCCCCTATGGCTACACCTTC

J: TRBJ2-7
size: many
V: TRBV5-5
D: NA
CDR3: CASSLGLLDSYEQYF
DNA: TGTGCCAGCAGCTTGGGGCTGCTCGACTCCTACGAGCAGTACTTC

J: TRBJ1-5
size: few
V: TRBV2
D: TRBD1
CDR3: CASSEWTGNWHF
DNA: TGTGCCAGCAGTGAATGGACAGGAAATTGGCATTTT

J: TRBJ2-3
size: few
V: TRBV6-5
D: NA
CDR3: CASGAPGRDTQYF
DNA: TGTGCCAGCGGTGCCCCGGGGAGAGATACGCAGTATTTT

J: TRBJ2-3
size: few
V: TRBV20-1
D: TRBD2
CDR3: CSAPGLAQLSDTQYF
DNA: TGCAGTGCCCCCGGACTAGCCCAACTATCAGATACGCAGTATTTT

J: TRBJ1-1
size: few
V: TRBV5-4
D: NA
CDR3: CASSRYYGGDTEAFF
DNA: TGTGCCAGCAGCCGTTATTATGGAGGAGACACTGAAGCTTTCTTT

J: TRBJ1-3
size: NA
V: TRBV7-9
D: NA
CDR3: CASSPTISGNTIYF
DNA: TGTGCCAGCAGCCCAACCATCTCTGGAAACACCATATATTTT